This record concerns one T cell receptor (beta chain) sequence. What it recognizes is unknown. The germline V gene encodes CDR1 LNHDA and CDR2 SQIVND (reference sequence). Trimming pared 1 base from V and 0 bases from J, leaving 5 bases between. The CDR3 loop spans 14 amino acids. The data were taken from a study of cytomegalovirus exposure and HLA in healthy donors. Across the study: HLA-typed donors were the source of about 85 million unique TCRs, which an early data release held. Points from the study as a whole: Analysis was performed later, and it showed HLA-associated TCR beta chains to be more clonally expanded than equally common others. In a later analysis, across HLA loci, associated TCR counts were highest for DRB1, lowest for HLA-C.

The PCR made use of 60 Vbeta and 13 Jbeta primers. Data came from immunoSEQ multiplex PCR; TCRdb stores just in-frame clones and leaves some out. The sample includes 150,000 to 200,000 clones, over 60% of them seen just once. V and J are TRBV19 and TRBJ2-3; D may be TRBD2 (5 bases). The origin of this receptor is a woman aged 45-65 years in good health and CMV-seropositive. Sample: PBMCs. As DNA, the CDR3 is TGTGCCAGTAGTATAGGGACTAGCACAGATACGCAGTATTTT. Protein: CASSIGTSTDTQYF. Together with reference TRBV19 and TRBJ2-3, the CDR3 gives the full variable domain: DGGITQSPKYLFRKEGQNVTLSCEQNLNHDAMYWYRQDPGQGLRLIYYSQIVNDFQKGDIAEGYSVSREKKESFPLTVTSAQKNPTAFYLCASSIGTSTDTQYFGPGTRLTVL.